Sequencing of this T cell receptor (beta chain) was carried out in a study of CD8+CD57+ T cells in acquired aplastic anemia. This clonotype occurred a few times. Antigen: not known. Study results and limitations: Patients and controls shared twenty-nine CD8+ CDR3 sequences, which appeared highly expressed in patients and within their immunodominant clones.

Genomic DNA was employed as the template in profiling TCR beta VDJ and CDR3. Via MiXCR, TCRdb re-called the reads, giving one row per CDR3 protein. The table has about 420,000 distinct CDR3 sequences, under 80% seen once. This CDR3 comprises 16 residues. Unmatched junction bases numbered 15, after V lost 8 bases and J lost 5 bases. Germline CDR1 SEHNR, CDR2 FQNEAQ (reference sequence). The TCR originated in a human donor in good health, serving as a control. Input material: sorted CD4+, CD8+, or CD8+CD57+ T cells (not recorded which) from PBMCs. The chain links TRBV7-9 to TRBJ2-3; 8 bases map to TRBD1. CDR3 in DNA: TGTGCCAGCTCACCAGGGCCCCCAGGGGGCCTAGATACGCAGTATTTT. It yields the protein CASSPGPPGGLDTQYF.